One and the same sample provided the 20 T cell receptor beta chains below, sequenced in a study of early T cells in non-severe SARS-CoV-2 infection. TCRdb itself ran the 5' RACE reads through MiXCR, one entry per CDR3 protein. Here the sample spans about 69,000 distinct CDR3 sequences, approximately 13% being singletons. What was sequenced was whole blood. The source is an adult who was a healthcare worker with PCR-confirmed SARS-CoV-2 infection or an uninfected control (not recorded which).

The sample holds many counts of this clonotype. This sequence joins TRBV7-8 and TRBJ2-3; TRBD2 might be the D (6 bases). The V end lost 5 bases, the J end lost 3 bases, and 15 bases lay between the germline ends. Germline V gene sequence: CDR1 SGHVS, CDR2 FQNEAQ. This CDR3 is built from 15 residues. In DNA form, the CDR3 reads TGTGCCAGCAGCCAGGGACTGCCACCGACAGATACGCAGTATTTT. It is translated as CASSQGLPPTDTQYF.

This clonotype has more than one count but fewer than ten. The chain is built from TRBV3-1 and TRBJ2-2; 7 bases agree with TRBD1. The CDR3 is 14 residues long. The V segment lost 4 bases and the J segment 3 bases; nucleotides outside the gene matches: 2. The germline gives CDR1 LGHDT, CDR2 YNNKEL (reference sequence). The DNA for the CDR3 is TGTGCCAGCAGCCCCCAGGGGGACACCGGGGAGCTGTTTTTT. Translated: CASSPQGDTGELFF. The full variable domain, completed using reference TRBV3-1 and TRBJ2-2, is DTAVSQTPKYLVTQMGNDKSIKCEQNLGHDTMYWYKQDSKKFLKIMFSYNNKELIINETVPNRFSPKSPDKAHLNLHINSLELGDSAVYFCASSPQGDTGELFFGEGSRLTVL.

Only a few counts were recorded for this clonotype. CDR3 sequence: CASSQVTGYSNQPQHF. The CDR3 DNA reads TGCGCCAGCAGCCAAGTAACAGGATATAGCAATCAGCCCCAGCATTTT. V and J are TRBV4-1 and TRBJ1-5; TRBD1 might be the D (5 bases). CDR1 and CDR2 (germline): MGHRA, YSYEKL. With 1 base removed from V and 0 bases from J, the gap between germline ends came to 10 bases. The CDR3 is 16 residues long.

The genes are TRBV6-4 and TRBJ1-1; no reliable D call. The CDR3 extends over 16 amino acids. Germline V gene data show CDR1 as MRHNA and CDR2 as SNTAGT. V was shortened by 10 bases and J by 0 bases, with 21 bases between the two germline ends. CDR3 coding DNA: TGTGCCACCACCGACTCCCGTAGGGCCTTGAACACTGAAGCTTTCTTT. As protein: CATTDSRRALNTEAFF.

This clonotype was detected ten times or more. V usage is TRBV27 and J usage is TRBJ2-1, with 13 nucleotides matching TRBD2. Per germline, CDR1 MNHEY and CDR2 SMNVEV (reference sequence). V shed 5 bases and J 0 bases; nucleotides not matched to a gene: 7. The CDR3 spans 18 residues. CDR3 sequence (DNA): TGTGCCAGCAGTACTAGCGGGGGGGCAATTCGCTCCTACAATGAGCAGTTCTTC. Amino acids: CASSTSGGAIRSYNEQFF.

This clonotype was counted a few times. The rearrangement uses TRBV7-6 and TRBJ1-1, with D uncertain. CDR3 size: 14 residues. V shed 1 base and J shed 0 bases, with 6 bases lying between them. The germline gives CDR1 SGHVS, CDR2 FNYEAQ. The CDR3 nucleotides are TGTGCCAGCAGCTTAGTCGGGTTGAACACTGAAGCTTTCTTT. As protein: CASSLVGLNTEAFF.

This clonotype was seen ten or more times. The DNA for the CDR3 is TGTGCCAGTGCACCTAGGACAGGAGGCTCTGGGGCCAACGTCCTGACTTTC. Protein product: CASAPRTGGSGANVLTF. The chain carries TRBV19 and TRBJ2-6, with 7 bases fitting TRBD1. V was clipped by 8 bases and J by 0 bases; unmatched bases: 10. Germline V gives CDR1 LNHDA, CDR2 SQIVND (reference sequence). The CDR3 contains 17 residues.

The rearrangement uses TRBV5-5 and TRBJ2-7; D remains ambiguous. Deletions cut 0 bases from V and 2 bases from J, with 9 bases between. This CDR3 comprises 14 residues. CDR1 is SGHKS, CDR2 YYEKEE, per germline (reference sequence). CDR3 sequence (DNA): TGTGCCAGCAGCTTGGAGGGCGGAACCTACGAGCAGTACTTC. Its translation: CASSLEGGTYEQYF. The full variable domain, its missing parts supplied by reference TRBV5-5 and TRBJ2-7, is DAGVTQSPTHLIKTRGQQVTLRCSPISGHKSVSWYQQVLGQGPQFIFQYYEKEERGRGNFPDRFSARQFPNYSSELNVNALLLGDSALYLCASSLEGGTYEQYFGPGTRLTVT.

This clonotype was picked up a small number of times. The V and J genes are TRBV27 and TRBJ2-1; D is uncertain. Germline-derived CDR1 and CDR2 are MNHEY and SMNVEV (reference sequence). Trimming removed 3 bases at V and 1 base at J, with 13 bases between. CDR3 length: 16 amino acids. The CDR3 bases are TGTGCCAGCAGTTTTGTGGCTAGAGTGTCCTACAATGAGCAGTTCTTC. Translated, it gives CASSFVARVSYNEQFF.

This clonotype turned up a few times. The chain joins TRBV10-2 to TRBJ1-6; D not certain. V was shortened by 2 bases and J by 6 bases, with 14 bases between the two germline ends. This CDR3 has 16 residues. Germline V gene sequence: CDR1 WSHSY, CDR2 SAAADI. The CDR3 here is CASSEIAPAGNSPLHF. The CDR3 region has the DNA TGCGCCAGCAGTGAGATCGCCCCGGCTGGTAATTCACCCCTCCACTTT.

The V call is TRBV7-3, the J call TRBJ1-1, with no clear D. CDR1 is SGHTA, CDR2 FQGTGA, per germline. The CDR3 has 15 residues. The V end was cut by 7 bases, the J end by 3 bases, with 18 bases between. In DNA form, the CDR3 reads TGTGCCAGCACCTCGCATCCCGGTGCGGACACTGAAGCTTTCTTT. Translated, it gives CASTSHPGADTEAFF.

This clonotype came up a few times. The chain carries TRBV6-1 and TRBJ2-3, with TRBD1 matching 9 bases. The germline gives CDR1 MNHNS, CDR2 SASEGT. CDR3 length: 17 amino acids. With V trimmed by 4 bases and J by 0 bases, 8 bases remained unmatched. The CDR3 DNA reads as TGTGCCAGCAGTGGAGAGACAGGGGGTCGAAGCACAGATACGCAGTATTTT. Protein product: CASSGETGGRSTDTQYF.

This clonotype turned up a few times. The chain carries TRBV12-3 or TRBV12-4 and TRBJ1-6; D call uncertain. V was clipped by 5 bases and J by 9 bases, with 8 bases between them. The CDR3 extends over 12 amino acids. CDR3 sequence reads: CASSQILSPLHF. In nucleotides, the CDR3 is TGTGCCAGCAGTCAGATCCTTTCACCCCTCCACTTT.

This clonotype was seen a handful of times. The J gene is TRBJ1-6, the V gene TRBV11-1; D call uncertain. V was clipped by 1 base and J by 13 bases, with 5 bases between them. The germline gives CDR1 SGHAT, CDR2 FQDESV (reference sequence). This CDR3 is built from 11 residues. The CDR3 here is CASSLDGPLHF. The CDR3 DNA follows: TGTGCCAGCAGCTTAGACGGGCCCCTCCACTTT.

This clonotype came up a few times. The chain uses TRBV7-3 and TRBJ2-2; D might be TRBD2 (5 bases). This CDR3 comprises 14 residues. The germline CDR1 and CDR2 sequences are SGHTA and FQGTGA. V shed 2 bases and J shed 6 bases, with 10 bases lying between them. This CDR3 reads CASSLVAFAGELFF. The DNA for the CDR3 is TGTGCCAGCAGCTTAGTAGCGTTCGCCGGGGAGCTGTTTTTT.

This clonotype was seen many times. The chain is built from TRBV7-2 and TRBJ2-7; unclear D gene. This CDR3 is 11 amino acids long. CDR1 SGHTA and CDR2 FQGNSA come from the germline V gene. V was clipped by 6 bases and J by 7 bases, with 10 bases between them. The CDR3 loop is CASSRRWEQYF. The DNA for the CDR3 is TGTGCCAGCAGTCGTCGTTGGGAGCAGTACTTC.

The chain joins TRBV7-2 to TRBJ1-6, with 9 positions matching TRBD1. This CDR3 has 16 amino acids. Germline values: CDR1 SGHTA, CDR2 FQGNSA. The junction had 9 bases not matched to a gene; V was cut back by 5 bases and J by 7 bases. CDR3 DNA: TGTGCCAGCAGCCTCCCGTTGGGGACAGGGAATTCACCCCTCCACTTT. Protein: CASSLPLGTGNSPLHF.

This chain joins TRBV5-1 and TRBJ2-7, with D perhaps TRBD1 (6 bases). Germline-derived CDR1 and CDR2 are SGHRS and YFSETQ. CDR3 length: 12 residues. V shed 4 bases and J shed 7 bases, with 12 bases lying between them. The CDR3 here is CASSRARGEQYF. The CDR3 DNA reads TGCGCCAGCAGCCGTGCGAGGGGGGAGCAGTACTTC.

This clonotype was seen only a few times. J is TRBJ2-3 and V is TRBV7-2; perhaps TRBD1 as D (6 bases). Trimming shortened V by 5 bases and J by 4 bases, and 13 bases separated the two germline ends. Germline values: CDR1 SGHTA, CDR2 FQGNSA. CDR3 length: 14 amino acids. The CDR3 reads CASSPGTRPDTQYF. Here the CDR3 DNA reads TGTGCCAGCAGCCCTGGGACACGTCCAGATACGCAGTATTTT.

This clonotype occurred a few times. The V call is TRBV5-1, the J call TRBJ1-1; possibly TRBD1 for D (5 bases). The CDR3 is made up of 13 amino acids. Trimming left V 4 bases short and J 4 bases short, with 11 bases between. Germline CDR1 is SGHRS and CDR2 is YFSETQ. CDR3: CASSPLGGTEAFF. DNA for the CDR3: TGCGCCAGCAGCCCCCTTGGGGGCACTGAAGCTTTCTTT.